Each of the 3 T cell receptor beta chains below was sequenced from the same sample in a study of beta chain features in type 1 diabetes. These TCRs are of unknown antigen specificity. Study-level findings and limits: Researchers report that Type 1 diabetes patients had moderately but significantly shorter TCRB CDR3s across all four CD4+ subsets.

Since all of the isolated RNA was reverse transcribed, expressed TCRB transcripts were what got sequenced. Sequencing used immunoSEQ multiplex PCR; TCRdb keeps in-frame clones, though not all of them. The top ten clones hold around 0.01% of a sample with about 400,000 clones, approximately 12% of them seen once. The specimen sequenced was naive CD4+ T cells from blood. These receptors were obtained from a woman under 30 with type 1 diabetes.

Here the CDR3 DNA reads TGTGCCAGCAGAGGAAGCCCAGGGCCGAACTATGGCTACACCTTC. Its translation is CASRGSPGPNYGYTF. The rearrangement uses TRBV6-5 and TRBJ1-2, with TRBD1 as a possible D gene (5 bases). V was cut by 6 bases and J by 2 bases, with 16 bases left in between. Looked up from germline, CDR1 is MNHEY and CDR2 is SVGAGI. The CDR3 sequence is 15 residues long.

This clone was observed a few times. The V gene is TRBV7-8, the J gene TRBJ2-3; D might be TRBD2 (7 bases). Germline CDR1 SGHVS, CDR2 FQNEAQ. The CDR3 is 16 residues long. Trimming shortened V by 5 bases and J by 4 bases, and 19 bases separated the two germline ends. CDR3 nucleotides: TGTGCCAGCAGCCAATCGCCCAGGGGAGGGTCAGATACGCAGTATTTT. Translated: CASSQSPRGGSDTQYF.

V usage is TRBV30 and J usage is TRBJ2-3; TRBD2 is a possible D gene (5 bases). The germline V and J ends were trimmed by 0 bases and 0 bases, with 16 bases remaining between them. This CDR3 is built from 17 residues. Germline V gives CDR1 GTSNPN, CDR2 SVGIG (reference sequence). CDR3 region: CAWSVTPSWESTDTQYF. CDR3 nucleotide sequence: TGTGCCTGGAGTGTAACGCCGAGTTGGGAGAGCACAGATACGCAGTATTTT. The variable domain in full, completed from reference TRBV30 and TRBJ2-3, reads SQTIHQWPATLVQPVGSPLSLECTVEGTSNPNLYWYRQAAGRGLQLLFYSVGIGQISSEVPQNLSASRPQDRQFILSSKKLLLSDSGFYLCAWSVTPSWESTDTQYFGPGTRLTVL.